The 31 T cell receptor beta chains below were found in one sample sequenced in a study of blood T cell repertoires in COVID-19. Clones were sequenced by immunoSEQ multiplex PCR, and TCRdb holds only the in-frame ones, with some missing. The table has around 300,000 clones, around 92% seen once. The sample consisted of PBMCs or T cells enriched from blood (not recorded which). These receptors were obtained from an older woman who had recovered from COVID-19.

This sequence joins TRBV11-2 and TRBJ2-2; 12 nucleotides align to TRBD2. The V gene's germline CDR1 is SGHAT and CDR2 FQNNGV. The ends lost 4 bases at V and 6 bases at J; junction bases unmatched: 6. This CDR3 spans 16 amino acids. The CDR3 DNA sequence: TGTGCCAGCAGCTCTCGACTAGCGGGAGTGGCCGGGGAGCTGTTTTTT. This gives the protein CASSSRLAGVAGELFF.

The chain has TRBV5-1 and TRBJ2-2, with 11 bases fitting TRBD1. With 3 bases clipped from V and 6 bases from J, the junction kept 1 base outside the gene matches. Germline assignment: CDR1 SGHRS and CDR2 YFSETQ. This CDR3 has 14 amino acids. CDR3 bases: TGCGCCAGCAGCTCGGGACAGGGGGCCGGGGAGCTGTTTTTT. As protein: CASSSGQGAGELFF. Full variable domain (outside the CDR3, taken from reference TRBV5-1 and TRBJ2-2): KAGVTQTPRYLIKTRGQQVTLSCSPISGHRSVSWYQQTPGQGLQFLFEYFSETQRNKGNFPGRFSGRQFSNSRSEMNVSTLELGDSALYLCASSSGQGAGELFFGEGSRLTVL.

This clone occurred a few times. This chain connects TRBV3-1 (or the pseudogene TRBV3-2) to TRBJ2-7; 10 bases line up with TRBD1. Germline V gene lookup returns CDR1 LGHDT and CDR2 YNNKEL (reference sequence). After removal of 6 bases from V and 4 bases from J, the junction contained 9 bases not matched to a gene. This CDR3 spans 15 amino acids. CDR3: CASSSTTGQGYEQYF. CDR3 DNA: TGTGCCAGCAGTTCCACAACGGGACAGGGGTACGAGCAGTACTTC.

In DNA, the CDR3 is TGTGCCAGCAGCGCAAAAGGACTAGCGGGAGTTTCTGAGCAGTTCTTC. Its translation: CASSAKGLAGVSEQFF. The chain has TRBV7-3 and TRBJ2-1; 13 bases are a match to TRBD2. CDR1 and CDR2 from the germline V gene are SGHTA and FQGTGA. The CDR3 totals 16 residues. The junction had 10 bases not matched to a gene; V was cut back by 5 bases and J by 9 bases.

The genes are TRBV5-1 and TRBJ2-7, with 8 bases aligning to TRBD1. V lost 4 bases and J lost 5; bases outside the gene matches: 8. The CDR3 totals 14 residues. Germline CDR1 reads SGHRS; CDR2 reads YFSETQ. DNA for the CDR3: TGCGCCAGCAGCGAGTCGACAGGGGTGAACGAGCAGTACTTC. It codes for CASSESTGVNEQYF.

The chain has TRBV7-3 and TRBJ1-4, with no clear D. Germline CDR1 reads SGHTA; CDR2 reads FQGTGA. CDR3 length: 14 residues. The CDR3 bases are TGTTTGGTCCTATTCAGAGGCCCAAATGAAAAACTGTTTTTT. Protein: CLVLFRGPNEKLFF.

V usage is TRBV2 and J usage is TRBJ2-3; no clear D. V lost 7 bases, J lost 1 base, and 12 bases lay in between. The CDR3 covers 14 residues. Germline V gene sequence: CDR1 SNHLY, CDR2 FYNNEI. The CDR3 nucleotides read TGTGCCAGCATGACATTAGTGGGCACAGATACGCAGTATTTT. This codes for CASMTLVGTDTQYF.

V usage is TRBV10-3 and J usage is TRBJ1-4; 7 bases are shared with TRBD1. The germline V gene has CDR1 ENHRY and CDR2 SYGVKD. The J segment lost 8 bases and the V segment lost 3 bases, leaving 0 bases of the junction unmatched. CDR3 length equals 12 residues. This chain's CDR3 is CAISEQGEKLFF. Here the CDR3 DNA reads TGTGCCATCAGTGAACAGGGGGAAAAACTGTTTTTT.

This clone appeared a single time. The V call is TRBV30, the J call TRBJ2-1; 10 nucleotides align to TRBD2. Trimming took 4 bases from V and 4 from J; bases not matched to a gene: 16. CDR1 and CDR2 from the germline V gene are GTSNPN and SVGIG (reference sequence). The CDR3 has 18 amino acids. The CDR3 DNA reads as TGTGCCTGGACCCCCCTAGCGGGGGCCAACACCCGATACAATGAGCAGTTCTTC. The encoded protein is CAWTPLAGANTRYNEQFF.

The rearrangement links TRBV30 to TRBJ2-1; no clear D gene. With 2 bases removed from V and 0 bases from J, the gap between germline ends came to 8 bases. The length of the CDR3 is 14 residues. Looked up from germline, CDR1 is GTSNPN and CDR2 is SVGIG (reference sequence). CDR3 sequence (DNA): TGTGCCTGGAGTCCCCTGAGCTCCTACAATGAGCAGTTCTTC. Its translation is CAWSPLSSYNEQFF.

The chain carries TRBV27 and TRBJ1-6, with D unresolved. The ends were cut back, 5 bases at V and 9 bases at J, with 17 bases in the middle. The CDR3 loop spans 15 amino acids. CDR1 is MNHEY, CDR2 SMNVEV, per germline (reference sequence). This CDR3 is CASSPVPTERSPLHF. The CDR3 DNA sequence: TGTGCCAGCAGTCCGGTCCCCACAGAACGTTCACCCCTCCACTTT.

The chain joins TRBV9 to TRBJ2-1, with D possibly matching TRBD2 (6 bases). The CDR3 loop spans 16 amino acids. The V gene's germline CDR1 is SGDLS and CDR2 YYNGEE. The germline V and J ends were trimmed by 4 bases and 0 bases, with 14 bases remaining between them. The CDR3 loop reads CASSPSGGSSYNEQFF. CDR3 DNA: TGTGCCAGCAGCCCTAGTGGGGGGAGCTCCTACAATGAGCAGTTCTTC.

V usage is TRBV20-1 and J usage is TRBJ2-1, with 7 bases aligning to TRBD1. V was pared by 3 bases and J by 2 bases, with 4 bases of the junction left unmatched. This CDR3 contains 14 residues. CDR1 and CDR2 (germline): DFQATT, SNEGSKA (reference sequence). In DNA form, the CDR3 reads TGCAGTGCTAGTCGGCAGGGGGCCTACAATGAGCAGTTCTTC. It encodes CSASRQGAYNEQFF.

This sequence joins TRBV28 and TRBJ2-3, with TRBD2 matching over 11 bases. The CDR3 spans 18 residues. J was trimmed by 8 bases and V by 3 bases; bases with no gene match: 16. Germline-derived CDR1 and CDR2 are MDHEN and SYDVKM. Here the CDR3 reads CASSFVPSGRPPLGTQYF. CDR3 DNA: TGTGCCAGCAGTTTTGTTCCTAGCGGGAGGCCCCCCTTGGGTACGCAGTATTTT.

This clone was seen once. The chain has TRBV7-2 and TRBJ2-7, with 12 bases that match TRBD2. The CDR3 has 16 residues. The J segment lost 5 bases and the V segment lost 4 bases, leaving 9 bases of the junction unmatched. CDR1 and CDR2 from the germline V gene are SGHTA and FQGNSA. The CDR3 sequence: CASSSLAGGLVNEQYF. CDR3 nucleotides: TGTGCCAGCAGCTCCCTAGCGGGGGGGCTTGTCAACGAGCAGTACTTC.

V is TRBV13 and J is TRBJ2-1, with 7 bases that match TRBD2. The CDR3 is 13 residues long. Looked up from germline, CDR1 is PRHDT and CDR2 is FYEKMQ (reference sequence). The junction had 4 bases not matched to a gene; V was cut back by 1 base and J by 10 bases. CDR3 in amino acids: CASSLDGRREQFF. In DNA form, the CDR3 reads TGTGCCAGCAGCTTAGACGGGAGGCGGGAGCAGTTCTTC.

This chain links TRBV10-1 with TRBJ1-4; perhaps TRBD1 as D (5 bases). This CDR3 comprises 16 residues. CDR1 WNHNN and CDR2 SYGVQD come from the germline V gene (reference sequence). V was pared by 10 bases and J by 11 bases, with 29 bases between. CDR3 in amino acids: CATLFRLTAAMPKLFF. DNA of the CDR3: TGCGCCACCCTTTTTCGTCTGACAGCCGCAATGCCGAAACTGTTTTTT.

J is TRBJ2-2 and V is TRBV13; TRBD2 matches at 7 bases. CDR1 and CDR2 (germline): PRHDT, FYEKMQ (reference sequence). J gave up 6 bases and V 8 bases, and 18 bases lay outside the gene matches. The CDR3 consists of 17 residues. The DNA for the CDR3 is TGTGCCAGCTGGACCCGGAAAAGCGGGATGTCGGCCGGGGAGCTGTTTTTT. It specifies CASWTRKSGMSAGELFF.

This chain links TRBV28 with TRBJ1-2, with TRBD1 matching 8 bases. The J segment lost 4 bases and the V segment lost 6 bases, leaving 10 bases of the junction unmatched. CDR1 is MDHEN, CDR2 SYDVKM, per germline. The CDR3 is 15 residues long. CDR3 nucleotides: TGTGCCAGCAGAGCCGAGAGGACAGGGATCTATGGCTACACCTTC. As protein: CASRAERTGIYGYTF.

This clone showed up just once. The chain employs TRBV28 and TRBJ2-7; 9 bases are a match to TRBD2. Per germline, CDR1 MDHEN and CDR2 SYDVKM. Losses at the gene ends were 3 bases for V and 0 bases for J; bases not matched to a gene: 15. The CDR3 totals 19 residues. This CDR3 reads CASSLVTSGLTLSSYEQYF. The CDR3 DNA reads as TGTGCCAGCAGTTTGGTAACTAGCGGGCTCACCCTGAGCTCCTACGAGCAGTACTTC. The full variable domain, rest sourced from reference TRBV28 and TRBJ2-7, is DVKVTQSSRYLVKRTGEKVFLECVQDMDHENMFWYRQDPGLGLRLIYFSYDVKMKEKGDIPEGYSVSREKKERFSLILESASTNQTSMYLCASSLVTSGLTLSSYEQYFGPGTRLTVT.

With respect to this clone: This same CDR3 is encoded by further DNA sequences in the sample. This chain links TRBV15 with TRBJ2-7, with D tentatively TRBD1 (5 bases). V dropped 0 bases and J dropped 4 bases, with 10 bases sitting between them. Germline V gene data show CDR1 as LNHNV and CDR2 as YYDKDF (reference sequence). The CDR3 spans 14 residues. CDR3 sequence reads: CATSRDRVGYEQYF. DNA of the CDR3: TGTGCCACCAGCAGAGACAGGGTTGGATACGAGCAGTACTTC.

The genes are TRBV19 and TRBJ1-2, with D possibly matching TRBD1 (5 bases). The length of the CDR3 is 13 residues. V was trimmed by 7 bases and J by 2 bases, leaving 11 bases between them. The germline V gene has CDR1 LNHDA and CDR2 SQIVND (reference sequence). CDR3 sequence reads: CASTGGRNYGYTF. For the CDR3, the DNA is TGTGCCAGTACGGGGGGGAGGAACTATGGCTACACCTTC.

The chain recombines TRBV27 with TRBJ2-1; 8 bases match TRBD1. From germline, CDR1 is MNHEY and CDR2 SMNVEV (reference sequence). The ends lost 3 bases at V and 12 bases at J; junction bases unmatched: 4. This CDR3 region has 12 residues. CDR3 protein: CASSFTGTGQFF. CDR3 bases: TGTGCCAGCAGTTTCACCGGGACAGGGCAGTTCTTC.

The chain is built from TRBV27 and TRBJ2-1; 13 bases are a match to TRBD2. V gave up 0 bases and J gave up 5 bases; unmatched junction bases: 4. The germline gives CDR1 MNHEY, CDR2 SMNVEV (reference sequence). CDR3 length equals 17 residues. CDR3 bases: TGTGCCAGCAGTTTATCCCCGGGACTAGCGGGGCACAATGAGCAGTTCTTC. Amino acid sequence: CASSLSPGLAGHNEQFF.

The genes are TRBV5-6 and TRBJ1-2; 7 bases map to TRBD1. Germline trimming cut 4 bases from V and 3 bases from J; bases unmatched to any gene: 9. This CDR3 region has 15 residues. Germline V gene data show CDR1 as SGHDT and CDR2 as YYEEEE. In DNA, the CDR3 is TGTGCCAGCAGCCACCCGGGACAGACATACTATGGCTACACCTTC. Translating gives CASSHPGQTYYGYTF.

V and J are TRBV10-1 and TRBJ1-1; a weak D match, TRBD1 (5 bases). Trimming pared 4 bases from V and 4 bases from J, leaving 10 bases between. The CDR3 is 13 residues long. CDR1 WNHNN and CDR2 SYGVQD come from the germline V gene (reference sequence). The CDR3 nucleotides are TGCGCCAGCAGTGGAGGGAGGGGCACTGAAGCTTTCTTT. Translation gives CASSGGRGTEAFF.

A remark on this clone: Other DNA sequences in the sample encode the same CDR3. The DNA for the CDR3 is TGTGCCAGCAGTTTATTCACCTACGAGCAGTACTTC. Its translation: CASSLFTYEQYF. This rearrangement joins TRBV28 to TRBJ2-7, with unresolved D. From germline, CDR1 is MDHEN and CDR2 SYDVKM. Trimming removed 1 base at V and 2 bases at J, with 3 bases between. The CDR3 has 12 residues.

This sequence joins TRBV9 and TRBJ2-2; TRBD2 agrees at 8 bases. There are 15 residues in the CDR3. Looked up from germline, CDR1 is SGDLS and CDR2 is YYNGEE. Trimming at V came to 2 bases and at J to 7 bases, leaving 7 bases not matched to a gene. The CDR3 nucleotides are TGTGCCAGCAGCGTTTATTCGGGAGGGAGCGGGGAGCTGTTTTTT. Protein product: CASSVYSGGSGELFF.

This clone has only one observation. CDR3 sequence (DNA): TGCAGTGTCGGGGGTGGTAATGGCTACACCTTC. Translating it yields CSVGGGNGYTF. The V call is TRBV20-1, the J call TRBJ1-2; TRBD1 is a possible D gene (5 bases). The V end lost 7 bases, the J end lost 6 bases, and 12 bases lay between the germline ends. The CDR3 loop spans 11 amino acids. CDR1 DFQATT and CDR2 SNEGSKA come from the germline V gene (reference sequence).

In its sample, this clone was seen a few times. This sequence joins TRBV18 and TRBJ2-7, with TRBD1 as a possible D gene (6 bases). From germline, CDR1 is KGHSH and CDR2 LQKENI. V lost 2 bases to trimming and J lost 0 bases, with 14 bases between them. This CDR3 contains 16 residues. CDR3 sequence reads: CASSPFRTEASYEQYF. The CDR3, as DNA: TGTGCCAGCTCACCATTTAGGACAGAAGCCTCCTACGAGCAGTACTTC.

V is TRBV29-1 and J is TRBJ1-2, with TRBD1 matching 9 bases. CDR1 is SQVTM and CDR2 is ANQGSEA in the germline V gene. The CDR3 contains 14 residues. The ends lost 7 bases at V and 4 bases at J; junction bases unmatched: 10. The CDR3 bases are TGCAGCGCATCACAGGGGGCGCAGGGCTATGGCTACACCTTC. Its protein product is CSASQGAQGYGYTF.